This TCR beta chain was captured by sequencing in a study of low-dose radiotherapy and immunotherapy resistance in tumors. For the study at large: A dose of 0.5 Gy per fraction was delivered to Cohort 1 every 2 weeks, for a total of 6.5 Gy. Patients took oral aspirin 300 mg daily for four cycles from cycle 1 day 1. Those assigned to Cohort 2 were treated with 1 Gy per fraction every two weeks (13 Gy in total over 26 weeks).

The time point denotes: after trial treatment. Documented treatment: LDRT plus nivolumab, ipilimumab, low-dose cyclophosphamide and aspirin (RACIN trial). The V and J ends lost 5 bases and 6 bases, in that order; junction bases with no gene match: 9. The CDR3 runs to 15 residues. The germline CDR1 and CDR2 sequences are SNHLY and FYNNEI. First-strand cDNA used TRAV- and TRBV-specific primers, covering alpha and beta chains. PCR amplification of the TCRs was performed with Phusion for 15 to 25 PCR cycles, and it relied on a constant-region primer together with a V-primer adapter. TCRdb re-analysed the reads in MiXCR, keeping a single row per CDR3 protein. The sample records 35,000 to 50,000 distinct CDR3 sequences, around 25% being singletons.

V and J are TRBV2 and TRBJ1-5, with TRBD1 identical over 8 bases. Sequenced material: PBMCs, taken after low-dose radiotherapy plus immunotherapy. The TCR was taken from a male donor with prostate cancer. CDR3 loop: CASSTSTGGSQPQHF. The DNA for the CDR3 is TGTGCCAGCAGTACCTCCACAGGGGGAAGTCAGCCCCAGCATTTT.